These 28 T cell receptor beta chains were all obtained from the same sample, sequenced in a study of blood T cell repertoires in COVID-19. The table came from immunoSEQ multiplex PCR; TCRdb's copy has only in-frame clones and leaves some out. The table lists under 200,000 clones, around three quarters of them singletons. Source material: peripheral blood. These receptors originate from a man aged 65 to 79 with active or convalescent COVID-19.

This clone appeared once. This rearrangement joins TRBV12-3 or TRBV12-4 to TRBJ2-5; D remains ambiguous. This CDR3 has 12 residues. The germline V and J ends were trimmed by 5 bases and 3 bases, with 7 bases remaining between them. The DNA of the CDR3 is TGTGCCAGCAGTCGACGGGAAGAGACCCAGTACTTC. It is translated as CASSRREETQYF.

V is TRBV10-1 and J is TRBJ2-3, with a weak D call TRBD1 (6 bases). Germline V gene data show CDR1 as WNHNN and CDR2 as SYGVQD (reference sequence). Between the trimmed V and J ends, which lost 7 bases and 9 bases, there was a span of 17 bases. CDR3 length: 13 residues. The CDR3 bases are TGCGCCAGCACCGCCGAGCCCCAGGGGACGCAGTATTTT. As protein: CASTAEPQGTQYF.

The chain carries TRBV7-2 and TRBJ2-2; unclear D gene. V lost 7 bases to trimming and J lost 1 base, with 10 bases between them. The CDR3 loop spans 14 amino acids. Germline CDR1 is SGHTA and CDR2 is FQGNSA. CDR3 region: CASTTEWNTGELFF. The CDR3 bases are TGTGCCAGCACCACGGAGTGGAACACCGGGGAGCTGTTTTTT.

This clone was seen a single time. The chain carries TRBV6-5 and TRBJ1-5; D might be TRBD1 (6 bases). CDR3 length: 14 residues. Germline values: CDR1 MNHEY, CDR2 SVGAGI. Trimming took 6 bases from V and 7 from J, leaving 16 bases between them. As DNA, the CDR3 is TGTGCCAGCAGCGCTGGGGGGGCTGGACAGCCCCAGCATTTT. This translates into CASSAGGAGQPQHF.

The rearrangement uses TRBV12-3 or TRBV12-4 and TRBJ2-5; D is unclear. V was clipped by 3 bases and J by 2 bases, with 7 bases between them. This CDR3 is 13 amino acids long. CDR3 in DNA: TGTGCCAGCAGTTTCCGAGCTCAAGAGACCCAGTACTTC. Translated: CASSFRAQETQYF.

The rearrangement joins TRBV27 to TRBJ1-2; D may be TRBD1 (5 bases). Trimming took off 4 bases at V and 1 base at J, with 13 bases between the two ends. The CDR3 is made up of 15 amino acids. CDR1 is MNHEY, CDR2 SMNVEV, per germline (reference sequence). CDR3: CASSSQGWFNYGYTF. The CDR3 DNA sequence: TGTGCCAGCAGTTCTCAGGGTTGGTTTAACTATGGCTACACCTTC.

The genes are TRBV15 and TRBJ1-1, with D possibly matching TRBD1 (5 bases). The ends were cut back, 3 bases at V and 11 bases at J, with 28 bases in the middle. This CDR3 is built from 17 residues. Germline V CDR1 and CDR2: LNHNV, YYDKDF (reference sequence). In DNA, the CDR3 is TGTGCCACCAGCAGTAGACCTACCGGGACTTCTTATCAGAAGGCTTTCTTT. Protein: CATSSRPTGTSYQKAFF.

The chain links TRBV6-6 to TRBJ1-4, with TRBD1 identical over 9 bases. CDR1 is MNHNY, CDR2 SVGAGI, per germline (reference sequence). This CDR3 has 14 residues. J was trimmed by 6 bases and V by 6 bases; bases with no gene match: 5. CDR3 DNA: TGTGCCAGCAGGGAACAGGGGGCTCATGAAAAACTGTTTTTT. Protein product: CASREQGAHEKLFF.

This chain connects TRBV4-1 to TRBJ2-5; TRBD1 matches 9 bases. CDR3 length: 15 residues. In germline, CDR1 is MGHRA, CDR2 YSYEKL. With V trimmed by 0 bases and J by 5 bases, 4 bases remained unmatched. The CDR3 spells CASSQEDRGEETQYF. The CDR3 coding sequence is TGCGCCAGCAGCCAAGAAGACAGGGGGGAGGAGACCCAGTACTTC.

The CDR3 region has the DNA TGTGCCAGCAGCTTCTTTTCAGGGGGCTCTGAAGCTTTCTTT. Translating gives CASSFFSGGSEAFF. The chain couples TRBV11-3 to TRBJ1-1; TRBD1 agrees at 8 bases. V trimming: 3 bases; J trimming: 6 bases; junction bases outside the gene matches: 6. Germline loops: CDR1 SGHNT, CDR2 YENEEA. The CDR3 extends over 14 amino acids.

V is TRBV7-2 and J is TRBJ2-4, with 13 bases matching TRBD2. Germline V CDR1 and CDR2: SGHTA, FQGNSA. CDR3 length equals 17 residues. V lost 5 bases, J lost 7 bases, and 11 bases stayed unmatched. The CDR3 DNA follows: TGTGCCAGCAGCCTCCGACTAGCGGGGGGCCAGGTGAACATTCAGTACTTC. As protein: CASSLRLAGGQVNIQYF.

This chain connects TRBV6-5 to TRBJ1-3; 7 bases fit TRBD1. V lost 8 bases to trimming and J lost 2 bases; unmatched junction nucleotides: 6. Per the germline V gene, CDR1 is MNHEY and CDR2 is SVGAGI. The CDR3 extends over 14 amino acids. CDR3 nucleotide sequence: TGTGCCAGCGCGTATGACAGGGCTGGAAACACCATATATTTT. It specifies CASAYDRAGNTIYF.

CDR3 sequence reads: CASRLSGSSTDTQYF. In DNA, the CDR3 is TGCGCCAGCAGACTCAGCGGGTCGAGCACAGATACGCAGTATTTT. The chain employs TRBV5-1 and TRBJ2-3; perhaps TRBD2 as D (6 bases). In germline, CDR1 is SGHRS, CDR2 YFSETQ. The CDR3 runs to 15 residues. Deletions cut 5 bases from V and 0 bases from J, with 13 bases between.

The CDR3 DNA reads TGTGCCAGCAGCCCCCGGCAGGACAGGTTTGAAAAACTGTTTTTT. Translation gives CASSPRQDRFEKLFF. This chain links TRBV27 with TRBJ1-4; 7 nucleotides match TRBD1. This CDR3 comprises 15 residues. V dropped 6 bases and J dropped 7; count of bases not matched to a gene: 11. Germline V gene sequence: CDR1 MNHEY, CDR2 SMNVEV (reference sequence).

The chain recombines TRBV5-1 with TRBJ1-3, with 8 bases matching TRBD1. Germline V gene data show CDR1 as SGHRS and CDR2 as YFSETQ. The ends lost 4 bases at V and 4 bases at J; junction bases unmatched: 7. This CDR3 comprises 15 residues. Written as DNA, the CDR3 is TGCGCCAGCAGCACGGGACAGGTGGAGGGAAACACCATATATTTT. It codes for CASSTGQVEGNTIYF.

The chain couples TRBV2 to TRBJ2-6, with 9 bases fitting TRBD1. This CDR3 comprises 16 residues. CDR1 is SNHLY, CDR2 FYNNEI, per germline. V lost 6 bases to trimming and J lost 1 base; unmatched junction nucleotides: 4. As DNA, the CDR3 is TGTGCCAGCAGAGGGACAGGGCCGTCTGGGGCCAACGTCCTGACTTTC. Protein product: CASRGTGPSGANVLTF.

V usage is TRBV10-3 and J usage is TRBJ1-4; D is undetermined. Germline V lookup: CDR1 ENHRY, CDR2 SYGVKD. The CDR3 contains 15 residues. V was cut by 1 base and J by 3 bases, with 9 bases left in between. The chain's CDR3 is CAISEFGPANEKLFF. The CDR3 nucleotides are TGTGCCATCAGTGAGTTTGGGCCGGCTAATGAAAAACTGTTTTTT.

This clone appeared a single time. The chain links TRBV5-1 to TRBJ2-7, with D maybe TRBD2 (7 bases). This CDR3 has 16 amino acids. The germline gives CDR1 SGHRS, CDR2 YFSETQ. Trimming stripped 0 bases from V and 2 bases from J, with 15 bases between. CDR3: CASSLVSRGPPYEQYF. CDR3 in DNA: TGCGCCAGCAGCTTGGTCTCGCGGGGGCCCCCCTACGAGCAGTACTTC.

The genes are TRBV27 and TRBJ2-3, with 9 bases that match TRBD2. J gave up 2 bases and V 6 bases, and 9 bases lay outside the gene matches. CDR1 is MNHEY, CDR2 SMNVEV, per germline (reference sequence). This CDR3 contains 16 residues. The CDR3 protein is CASRLWTSEYTDTQYF. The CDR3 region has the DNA TGTGCCAGCAGACTTTGGACTAGCGAGTACACAGATACGCAGTATTTT.

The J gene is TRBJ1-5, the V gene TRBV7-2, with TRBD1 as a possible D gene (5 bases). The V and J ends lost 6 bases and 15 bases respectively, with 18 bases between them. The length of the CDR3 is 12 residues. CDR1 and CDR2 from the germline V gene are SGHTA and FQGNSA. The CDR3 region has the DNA TGTGCCAGCAGTCCCTGGAAGGGGCCGCTGCATTTT. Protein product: CASSPWKGPLHF. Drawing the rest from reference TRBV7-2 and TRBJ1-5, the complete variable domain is GAGVSQSPSNKVTEKGKDVELRCDPISGHTALYWYRQSLGQGLEFLIYFQGNSAPDKSGLPSDRFSAERTGGSVSTLTIQRTQQEDSAVYLCASSPWKGPLHFGDGTRLSIL.

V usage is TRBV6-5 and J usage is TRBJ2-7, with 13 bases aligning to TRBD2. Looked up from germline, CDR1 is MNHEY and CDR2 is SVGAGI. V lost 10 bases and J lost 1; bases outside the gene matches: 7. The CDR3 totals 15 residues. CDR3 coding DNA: TGTGCCACTGTACCGGGACTAGCGGGATCCTACGAGCAGTACTTC. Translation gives CATVPGLAGSYEQYF.

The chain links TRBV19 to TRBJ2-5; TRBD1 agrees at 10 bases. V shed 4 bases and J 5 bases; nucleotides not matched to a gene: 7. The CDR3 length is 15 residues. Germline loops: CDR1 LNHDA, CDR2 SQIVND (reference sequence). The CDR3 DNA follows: TGTGCCAGTAGTAGCCGACAGGGGGCAAAGGAGACCCAGTACTTC. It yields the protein CASSSRQGAKETQYF.

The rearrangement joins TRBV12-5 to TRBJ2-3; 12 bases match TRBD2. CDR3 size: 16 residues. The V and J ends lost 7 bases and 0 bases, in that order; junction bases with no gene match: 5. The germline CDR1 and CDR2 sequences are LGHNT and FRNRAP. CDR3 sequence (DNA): TGTGCTAGTGCCCTAGGACTAGCGGGAAGCACAGATACGCAGTATTTT. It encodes CASALGLAGSTDTQYF.

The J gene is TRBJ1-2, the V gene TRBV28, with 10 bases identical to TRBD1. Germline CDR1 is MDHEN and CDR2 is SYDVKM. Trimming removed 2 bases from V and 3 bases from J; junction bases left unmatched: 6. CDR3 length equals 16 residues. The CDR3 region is CASSLGGQGRDYGYTF. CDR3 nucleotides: TGTGCCAGCAGTTTAGGGGGACAGGGGAGGGACTATGGCTACACCTTC.

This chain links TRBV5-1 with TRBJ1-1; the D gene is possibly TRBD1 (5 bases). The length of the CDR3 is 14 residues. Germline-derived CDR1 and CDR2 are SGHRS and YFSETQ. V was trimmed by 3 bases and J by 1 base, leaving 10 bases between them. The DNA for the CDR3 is TGCGCCAGCAGCTACCTCGGGGGGAACACTGAAGCTTTCTTT. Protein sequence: CASSYLGGNTEAFF. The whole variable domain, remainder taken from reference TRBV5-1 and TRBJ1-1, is KAGVTQTPRYLIKTRGQQVTLSCSPISGHRSVSWYQQTPGQGLQFLFEYFSETQRNKGNFPGRFSGRQFSNSRSEMNVSTLELGDSALYLCASSYLGGNTEAFFGQGTRLTVV.

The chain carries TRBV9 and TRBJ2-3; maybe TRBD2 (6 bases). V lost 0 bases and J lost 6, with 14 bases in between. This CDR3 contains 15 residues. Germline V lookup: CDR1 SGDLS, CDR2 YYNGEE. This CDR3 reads CASSVGGTHGDTQYF. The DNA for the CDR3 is TGTGCCAGCAGCGTAGGAGGGACTCATGGTGATACGCAGTATTTT.

CDR3 residues: CASSPGTAYNSPLHF. In DNA, the CDR3 is TGTGCCAGCAGTCCCGGGACAGCATATAATTCACCCCTCCACTTT. V and J are TRBV28 and TRBJ1-6, with TRBD1 matching over 7 bases. This CDR3 is built from 15 residues. J lost 4 bases, V lost 5 bases, and 5 bases had no gene match. Per germline, CDR1 MDHEN and CDR2 SYDVKM.

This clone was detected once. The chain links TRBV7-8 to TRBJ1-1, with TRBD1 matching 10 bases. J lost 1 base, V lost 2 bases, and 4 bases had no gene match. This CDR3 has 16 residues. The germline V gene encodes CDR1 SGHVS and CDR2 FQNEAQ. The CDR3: CASSLNGDRGNTEAFF. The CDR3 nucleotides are TGTGCCAGCAGCTTAAATGGGGACAGGGGGAACACTGAAGCTTTCTTT.